The present entry profiles one T cell receptor beta chain with its context. The sample belongs to a study of blood T cells in healthy people across ages. Donors each provided about 10 milliliters of peripheral blood. A second 7 to 11 cycle PCR used barcoded and J-beta primers. All cDNA molecules were each tagged by a template-switch adaptor with 12 random nucleotides. MiXCR, run by TCRdb on the 5' RACE reads, gives a single entry per CDR3 protein. The table shows around 940,000 distinct CDR3 sequences, with roughly 47% occurring only once. Unmatched junction bases numbered 5, after V lost 2 bases and J lost 3 bases. Germline CDR1 and CDR2: LNHNV and YYDKDF (reference sequence). The CDR3 has 16 residues.

This chain connects TRBV15 to TRBJ2-3, with 10 bases matching TRBD2. Sequenced: blood. This sequence was found in a woman aged 60-70 years in good health. The CDR3 DNA reads as TGTGCCACCAGCAGATCCTCGACTAGCGGGACAGATACGCAGTATTTT. Its translation is CATSRSSTSGTDTQYF.